This T cell receptor (beta chain) was retrieved from a study of T-cell reconstitution after alpha-beta-depleted transplantation in children. This clonotype was counted between two and nine times. The junction does not match germline at one end; this may be a read error. TCRbeta library preparation incorporated unique molecular identifiers. TCRdb redid the calling of the PCR reads with MiXCR, one entry per CDR3 protein. The top ten hold around 15% of the sample, which has 450,000 to 550,000 distinct CDR3 sequences, about an eighth seen once. Germline values: CDR1 LNHDA, CDR2 SQIVND (reference sequence). This CDR3 is 14 amino acids long.

The sequences come from PBMCs, mostly from graft donor cells, collected 180 days after TCRalphabeta/CD19-depleted stem cell transplant. V gene TRBV19 combines with J gene TRBJ1-5; perhaps TRBD1 as D (5 bases). This receptor was obtained from a female patient aged 2 to 10 who had a stem cell transplant for aplastic anemia, so the T cells may come from the graft donor. The CDR3 loop is CASSIGAGNRPQHF. CDR3 coding DNA: TGTGCCAGTAGTATCGGGGCAGGGAATCGGCCCCAGCATTTT.